Here is one T cell receptor (beta chain) with its context. The sample belongs to a study of blood T cell repertoires in COVID-19. Study-level background: Collection of acute and convalescent COVID-19 samples took place in the United States, Italy and Spain.

V was pared by 1 base and J by 7 bases, with 9 bases between. This CDR3 is built from 12 residues. CDR1 and CDR2 from the germline V gene are SGHRS and YFSETQ. As handled by the study authors: Amplification from reference gene primers served as the basis for estimated nucleated cell counts. Sequenced by immunoSEQ multiplex PCR; TCRdb stores in-frame clones only, minus some. Clone size and the V and J calls come from that table; the DNA yielded D and trimming. The top ten hold 2% to 2.5% of the sample, which has about 250,000 clones, 80% to 90% seen once. This clonotype was obtained from a woman under 30 who had recovered from COVID-19. Specimen: PBMCs or T cells enriched from blood (not recorded which). The chain carries TRBV5-1 and TRBJ2-7; D uncertain. CDR3 coding DNA: TGCGCCAGCAGCTTGAGTGTAGATGAGCAGTACTTC. As protein: CASSLSVDEQYF. The variable domain in full, with the rest retrieved from reference TRBV5-1 and TRBJ2-7, is KAGVTQTPRYLIKTRGQQVTLSCSPISGHRSVSWYQQTPGQGLQFLFEYFSETQRNKGNFPGRFSGRQFSNSRSEMNVSTLELGDSALYLCASSLSVDEQYFGPGTRLTVT.